In this sample, the clone carrying this TCR beta chain turned up once. The antigen remains unidentified. Clones were read by immunoSEQ multiplex PCR, and TCRdb kept only the in-frame ones, dropping some. The sample holds approximately 65,000 clones, 88% seen once. The length of the CDR3 is 18 residues. Germline V gene lookup returns CDR1 MNHEY and CDR2 SMNVEV (reference sequence). J gave up 8 bases and V 2 bases, and 16 bases lay outside the gene matches. The source of the sample is a study of T cell responses to AZD1222 COVID-19 vaccine. Study observations and caveats: Targeting of unmutated variant regions was reportedly seen in nearly half of spike-specific TCRs.

The TCR originated in an adult in good health. The sequencing used peripheral blood, collected on day 0 of AZD1222 vaccination. The chain couples TRBV27 to TRBJ1-4; 8 positions match TRBD1. The CDR3 region is CASSLGYRGGPSGEKLFF. DNA of the CDR3: TGTGCCAGCAGTTTAGGCTACAGGGGGGGACCCTCCGGGGAAAAACTGTTTTTT.